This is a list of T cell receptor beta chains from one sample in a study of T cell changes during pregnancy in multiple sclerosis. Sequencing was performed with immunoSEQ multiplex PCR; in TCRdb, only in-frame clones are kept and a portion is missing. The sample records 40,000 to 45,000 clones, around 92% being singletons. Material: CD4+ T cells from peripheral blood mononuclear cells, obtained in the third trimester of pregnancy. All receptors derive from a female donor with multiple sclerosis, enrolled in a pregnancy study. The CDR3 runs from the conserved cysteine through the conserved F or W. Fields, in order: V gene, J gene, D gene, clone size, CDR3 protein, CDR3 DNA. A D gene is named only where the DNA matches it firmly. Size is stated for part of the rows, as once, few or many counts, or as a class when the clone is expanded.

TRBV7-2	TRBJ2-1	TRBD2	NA	CASSLRLAGGGNEQFF	TGTGCCAGCAGCTTACGACTAGCGGGAGGGGGCAATGAGCAGTTCTTC
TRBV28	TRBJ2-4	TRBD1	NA	CASRTGKNIQYF	TGTGCCAGCAGGACAGGGAAAAACATTCAGTACTTC
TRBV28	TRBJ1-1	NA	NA	CASSLVPDSTEAFF	TGTGCCAGCAGTTTAGTCCCGGACAGCACTGAAGCTTTCTTT
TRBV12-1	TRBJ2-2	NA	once	CASSPGQGALPGELFF	TGTGCCAGCAGCCCTGGACAGGGGGCGCTTCCCGGGGAGCTGTTTTTT
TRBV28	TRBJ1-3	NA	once	CASSSDNSRGGNTIYF	TGTGCCAGCAGTTCGGACAACTCTAGAGGAGGAAACACCATATATTTT
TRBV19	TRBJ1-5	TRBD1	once	CASSILGQVSNQPQHF	TGTGCCAGTAGTATACTCGGACAGGTTAGCAATCAGCCCCAGCATTTT
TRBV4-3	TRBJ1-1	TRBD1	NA	CASSHRTGLNTEAFF	TGCGCCAGCAGCCACCGGACAGGTTTGAACACTGAAGCTTTCTTT
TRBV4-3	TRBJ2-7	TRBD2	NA	CASSRVTSGPYEQYF	TGCGCCAGCAGCCGCGTGACTAGCGGCCCCTACGAGCAGTACTTC
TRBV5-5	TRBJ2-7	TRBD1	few	CASSRQGAYEQYF	TGTGCCAGCAGCCGACAGGGGGCCTACGAGCAGTACTTC
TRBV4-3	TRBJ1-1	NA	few	CASSRSGTEAFF	TGCGCCAGCAGCCGTTCCGGCACTGAAGCTTTCTTT
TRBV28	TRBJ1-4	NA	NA	CASSPTGTSGGLFF	TGTGCCAGCAGTCCCACCGGGACATCCGGTGGACTGTTTTTT
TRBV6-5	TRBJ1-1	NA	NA	CASSRTRNTEAFF	TGTGCCAGCAGTAGAACAAGGAACACTGAAGCTTTCTTT
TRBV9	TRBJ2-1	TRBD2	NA	CASSVAQGTSKKNEQFF	TGTGCCAGCAGCGTAGCCCAAGGGACTAGCAAGAAGAATGAGCAGTTCTTC
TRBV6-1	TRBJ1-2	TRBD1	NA	CASSEGTGPYGYTF	TGTGCCAGCAGTGAGGGGACAGGACCTTATGGCTACACCTTC
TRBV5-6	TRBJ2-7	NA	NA	CASSELRGGFSYEQYF	TGTGCCAGCAGCGAACTTCGAGGGGGATTTTCCTACGAGCAGTACTTC
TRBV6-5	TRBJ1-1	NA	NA	CASSQDSLNTEAFF	TGTGCCAGCAGTCAGGACAGTCTGAACACTGAAGCTTTCTTT
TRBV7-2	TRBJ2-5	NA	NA	CASSLSVQETQYF	NA
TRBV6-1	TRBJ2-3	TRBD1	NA	CASSELGGLLTDTQYF	TGTGCCAGCAGTGAATTAGGGGGCCTGCTCACAGATACGCAGTATTTT
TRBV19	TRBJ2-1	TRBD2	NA	CASSISAGGPVEQFF	TGTGCCAGTAGTATTTCTGCGGGAGGGCCAGTCGAGCAGTTCTTC
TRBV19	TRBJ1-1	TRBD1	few	CASRRQGADEAFF	TGTGCCAGTAGAAGACAGGGGGCGGATGAAGCTTTCTTT
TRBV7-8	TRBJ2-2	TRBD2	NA	CASSLVRGGTGELFF	TGTGCCAGCAGCTTAGTGAGGGGAGGGACCGGGGAGCTGTTTTTT
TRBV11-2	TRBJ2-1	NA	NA	CASSFRTASYNEQFF	TGTGCCAGCAGCTTCAGGACTGCGAGCTACAATGAGCAGTTCTTC
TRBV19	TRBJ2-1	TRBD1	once	CASMVGDSSNEQFF	TGTGCCAGTATGGTCGGGGACAGCAGCAATGAGCAGTTCTTC
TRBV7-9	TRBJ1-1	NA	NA	CASSPEAVGAFF	TGTGCCAGCAGCCCCGAGGCCGTAGGAGCTTTCTTT
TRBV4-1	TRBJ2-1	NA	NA	CASSQGPRDPYNEQFF	TGCGCCAGCAGCCAAGGTCCGCGGGACCCCTACAATGAGCAGTTCTTC
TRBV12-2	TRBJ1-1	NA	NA	CASQGARNPTEAFF	TGTGCAAGTCAGGGGGCGCGAAACCCCACTGAAGCTTTCTTT
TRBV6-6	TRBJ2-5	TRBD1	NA	CASSKDRATQETQYF	TGTGCCAGCAGTAAGGACAGGGCCACACAAGAGACCCAGTACTTC
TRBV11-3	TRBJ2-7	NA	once	CASSLAILYEQYF	TGTGCCAGCAGCTTAGCTATCCTCTACGAGCAGTACTTC
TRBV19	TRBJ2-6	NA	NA	CASSIGLSGANVLTF	TGTGCCAGTAGTATTGGCCTCTCTGGGGCCAACGTCCTGACTTTC
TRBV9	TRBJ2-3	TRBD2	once	CASSERGLTDTQYF	TGTGCCAGCAGCGAGCGGGGCCTCACAGATACGCAGTATTTT
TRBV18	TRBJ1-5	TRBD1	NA	CASSGGQGASNQPQHF	TGTGCCAGCTCGGGGGGACAGGGGGCGAGCAATCAGCCCCAGCATTTT
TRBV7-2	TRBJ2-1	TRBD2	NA	CASSLGLAGVTGDEQFF	TGTGCCAGCAGCTTAGGGTTAGCGGGAGTAACAGGAGATGAGCAGTTCTTC
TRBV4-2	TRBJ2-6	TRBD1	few	CASSQDLAGGFGANVLTF	TGTGCCAGCAGCCAAGATTTGGCAGGGGGCTTTGGGGCCAACGTCCTGACTTTC
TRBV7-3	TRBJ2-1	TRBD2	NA	CASSLTGTSVNEQFF	TGTGCCAGCAGCTTAACGGGGACTAGCGTAAATGAGCAGTTCTTC
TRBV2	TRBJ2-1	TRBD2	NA	CASSETSGSNEQFF	TGTGCCAGCAGTGAAACTAGCGGGAGTAATGAGCAGTTCTTC
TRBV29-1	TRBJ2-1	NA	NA	CSVVISGSYNEQFF	TGCAGCGTCGTAATAAGCGGTTCCTACAATGAGCAGTTCTTC
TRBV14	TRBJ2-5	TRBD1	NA	CASSQEKDRGNLEETQYF	TGTGCCAGCAGCCAAGAGAAAGACAGGGGGAATTTGGAGGAGACCCAGTACTTC
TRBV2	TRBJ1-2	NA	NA	CASRWTTGTLNYGYTF	TGTGCCAGCAGGTGGACAACAGGGACCCTTAACTATGGCTACACCTTC
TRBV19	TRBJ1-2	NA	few	CASSSGGSGRGFDGYTF	TGTGCCAGTAGTAGCGGAGGAAGTGGCAGGGGATTCGATGGCTACACCTTC
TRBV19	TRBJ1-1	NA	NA	CASSLHRENTEAFF	TGTGCCAGTAGCTTACACCGGGAGAACACTGAAGCTTTCTTT
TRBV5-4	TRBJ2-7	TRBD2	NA	CASSFGTSGRAMREQYF	TGTGCCAGCAGCTTCGGGACTAGCGGGAGGGCGATGCGCGAGCAGTACTTC
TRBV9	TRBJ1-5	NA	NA	CASSFGGWEPQHF	TGTGCCAGCAGCTTCGGGGGGTGGGAGCCCCAGCATTTT
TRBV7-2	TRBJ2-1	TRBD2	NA	CASRVSGSSYNEQFF	TGTGCCAGCAGGGTTAGCGGGAGCTCCTACAATGAGCAGTTCTTC
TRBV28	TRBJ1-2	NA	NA	CASMGALGVIANYGYTF	TGTGCCAGCATGGGGGCGTTGGGGGTGATAGCTAACTATGGCTACACCTTC
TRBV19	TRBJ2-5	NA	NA	CASSTSIQETQYF	TGTGCCAGTAGTACGTCTATCCAAGAGACCCAGTACTTC
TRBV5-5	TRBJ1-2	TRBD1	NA	CASSLVIGGDGYTF	TGTGCCAGCAGCTTGGTTATAGGGGGCGATGGCTACACCTTC
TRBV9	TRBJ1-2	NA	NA	CASTEAGINYGYTF	TGTGCCAGCACTGAAGCAGGGATTAACTATGGCTACACCTTC
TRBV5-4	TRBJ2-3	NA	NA	CASSPEVAPRRTDTQYF	TGTGCCAGCAGCCCGGAGGTGGCCCCCCGGCGCACAGATACGCAGTATTTT
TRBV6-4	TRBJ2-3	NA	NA	CASSEQGRDTQYF	TGTGCCAGCAGTGAACAGGGAAGAGATACGCAGTATTTT